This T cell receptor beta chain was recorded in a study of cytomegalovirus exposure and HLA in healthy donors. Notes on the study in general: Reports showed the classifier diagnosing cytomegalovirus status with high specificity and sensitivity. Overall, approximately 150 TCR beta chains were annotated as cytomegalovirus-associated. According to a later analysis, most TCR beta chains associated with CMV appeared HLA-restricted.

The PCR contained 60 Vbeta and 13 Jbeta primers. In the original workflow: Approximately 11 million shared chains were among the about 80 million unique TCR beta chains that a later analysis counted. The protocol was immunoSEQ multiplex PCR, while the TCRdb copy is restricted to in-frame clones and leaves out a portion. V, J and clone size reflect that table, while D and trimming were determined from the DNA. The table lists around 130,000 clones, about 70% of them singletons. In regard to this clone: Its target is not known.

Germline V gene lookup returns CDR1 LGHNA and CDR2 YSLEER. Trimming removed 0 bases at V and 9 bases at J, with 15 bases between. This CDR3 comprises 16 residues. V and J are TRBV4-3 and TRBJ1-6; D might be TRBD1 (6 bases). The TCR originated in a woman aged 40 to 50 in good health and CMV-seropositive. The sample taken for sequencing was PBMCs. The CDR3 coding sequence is TGCGCCAGCAGCCAAGACGGGGAGGGGGGGGGTTCACCCCTCCACTTT. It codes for CASSQDGEGGGSPLHF.